Listed below are T cell receptor beta chains from one sample, sequenced in a study of human T cells and chemical hapten exposure. TCRdb redid the calling of the RACE reads with MiXCR, one entry per CDR3 protein. The repertoire holds fewer than 100,000 distinct CDR3 sequences, roughly 7.9% seen once, with roughly 1.6% in the top ten. The specimen sequenced was whole blood. The receptors originated from a female donor in good health. Some clones in this sample may be carry-over from other donors' samples. Both conserved end residues are part of each CDR3. The order of the fields is D gene, J gene, V gene, clone size, CDR3 protein, CDR3 DNA. The D gene is left open where the match is weak. Some rows mark clone size as missing; the rest say once, few, many or name a class of expanded clone.

TRBD2	TRBJ2-7	TRBV18	-	CASSPQAGAYEQYF	TGTGCCAGCTCACCTCAAGCGGGAGCCTACGAGCAGTACTTC
TRBD1	TRBJ1-2	TRBV29-1	-	CSVDDRVKDGYTF	TGCAGCGTTGACGACAGGGTGAAGGATGGCTACACCTTC
-	TRBJ1-4	TRBV5-4	few	CASSCGEKLFF	TGTGCCAGCAGCTGTGGGGAAAAACTGTTTTTT
TRBD2	TRBJ2-7	TRBV7-3	many	CASSPLWTSGGGWVDEQYF	TGTGCCAGCAGCCCACTATGGACTAGCGGGGGTGGCTGGGTCGACGAGCAGTACTTC
TRBD1	TRBJ2-4	TRBV4-1	many	CASSLTETGGNIQYF	TGCGCCAGCAGCCTTACTGAGACAGGGGGAAACATTCAGTACTTC
TRBD2	TRBJ2-7	TRBV13	few	CASSSGTSGYYEQYF	TGTGCCAGCAGCTCCGGGACTAGCGGATACTACGAGCAGTACTTC
-	TRBJ2-3	TRBV27	many	CASSLQTPTDTQYF	TGTGCCAGCAGTTTACAGACCCCCACAGATACGCAGTATTTT
TRBD1	TRBJ1-2	TRBV6-4	-	CASSARQGRRDGYTF	TGTGCCAGCAGTGCCCGACAGGGCCGTCGCGATGGCTACACCTTC
-	TRBJ1-2	TRBV29-1	-	CSVERDRPYF	TGCAGCGTTGAACGAGACAGGCCCTACTTC
TRBD1	TRBJ2-1	TRBV4-3	many	CASSQDETGGHNEQFF	TGCGCCAGCAGCCAAGATGAGACAGGGGGCCACAATGAGCAGTTCTTC
-	TRBJ2-7	TRBV29-1	many	CSVGKDSSYEQYF	TGCAGCGTTGGGAAGGATTCCTCCTACGAGCAGTACTTC
-	TRBJ2-7	TRBV29-1	few	CSVARDRNSYEQYF	TGCAGCGTAGCCCGGGACCGTAACTCCTACGAGCAGTACTTC
-	TRBJ1-2	TRBV7-8	many	CASSLQVVGYGYTF	TGTGCCAGCAGCTTACAGGTTGTCGGCTATGGCTACACCTTC
-	TRBJ1-1	TRBV12-3/TRBV12-4	many	CASSLRRGSEAFF	TGTGCCAGCAGTTTAAGGCGGGGAAGTGAAGCTTTCTTT
-	TRBJ2-7	TRBV28	few	CASRPQGTYEQYF	TGTGCCAGCAGACCACAGGGAACCTACGAGCAGTACTTC
TRBD2	TRBJ2-3	TRBV6-5	many	CASRLHIAGARTDTQYF	TGTGCCAGCAGACTGCATATAGCGGGGGCCCGCACAGATACGCAGTATTTT
TRBD1	TRBJ2-1	TRBV5-1	few	CASSSRDSSYNEQFF	TGCGCCAGCAGCTCCAGGGACAGCTCCTACAATGAGCAGTTCTTC
-	TRBJ2-7	TRBV12-3/TRBV12-4	-	CASSFDNSYEQYF	TGTGCCAGCAGTTTTGACAACTCCTACGAGCAGTACTTC
-	TRBJ2-3	TRBV5-4	few	CASSYEDRPSTDTQYF	TGTGCCAGCAGCTACGAAGACAGACCTAGCACAGATACGCAGTATTTT
-	TRBJ1-2	TRBV25-1	few	CASREGFLDGYTF	TGTGCCAGCAGGGAAGGATTTCTTGATGGCTACACCTTC
-	TRBJ1-5	TRBV12-3/TRBV12-4	many	CASSFRRDQPQHF	TGTGCCAGCAGTTTCCGACGGGATCAGCCCCAGCATTTT
-	TRBJ2-7	TRBV6-2/TRBV6-3	few	CASLRDGPAHEQYF	TGTGCCAGCCTTCGTGACGGGCCAGCTCACGAGCAGTACTTC
-	TRBJ2-3	TRBV3-1	-	CASSLWGVGTDTQCF	-
-	TRBJ1-2	TRBV15	many	CATSPDRNYGYTF	TGTGCCACCAGCCCGGACAGAAACTATGGCTACACCTTC
-	TRBJ1-1	TRBV7-6	-	CASSLGTGAMNTEAFF	TGTGCCAGCAGCTTGGGTACGGGGGCTATGAACACTGAAGCTTTCTTT
-	TRBJ1-6	TRBV20-1	few	CSASLPGPEDSPLHF	TGCAGTGCTAGTCTTCCAGGGCCAGAGGATTCACCCCTCCACTTT
TRBD2	TRBJ2-7	TRBV12-3/TRBV12-4	-	CASTPGLGTSGGALYEQYF	TGTGCCAGCACCCCTGGTTTGGGGACTAGCGGGGGGGCACTCTACGAGCAGTACTTC